The 7 T cell receptor beta chains below come from one sample, sequenced in a study of PD-1 blockade in mismatch repair-deficient tumors. Sequencing was performed with immunoSEQ multiplex PCR; in TCRdb, only in-frame clones are kept and a portion is missing. The table lists just under 65,000 clones, approximately 88% of them singletons. The input for sequencing was peripheral blood, taken 52 weeks after starting pembrolizumab. All receptors derive from an adult with mismatch repair-deficient cancer.

A single count supports this clone. The J gene is TRBJ2-1, the V gene TRBV21-1; the DNA was not used to check the table's D call, TRBD2. TRBV21-1 is tagged as a pseudogene. The CDR3 sequence is 18 residues long. This CDR3 is CASSNKSPSEGLNNEQFF. CDR3 coding DNA: TGTGCCAGCAGCAATAAATCCCCTAGCGAGGGCCTAAACAATGAGCAGTTCTTC.

This clone was observed a handful of times. This chain links TRBV5-1 with TRBJ2-7; 8 bases agree with TRBD1. V gave up 0 bases and J gave up 3 bases; unmatched junction bases: 2. This CDR3 comprises 14 residues. Germline V CDR1 and CDR2: SGHRS, YFSETQ. In DNA form, the CDR3 reads TGCGCCAGCAGCTTGGAGGGACAGGACTACGAGCAGTACTTC. Its translation: CASSLEGQDYEQYF.

This chain uses TRBV5-6 with TRBJ2-5; TRBD2 aligns across 8 bases. After removal of 4 bases from V and 5 bases from J, the junction contained 13 bases not matched to a gene. The germline V gene encodes CDR1 SGHDT and CDR2 YYEEEE. The CDR3 consists of 16 residues. The CDR3 reads CASSLRGGAVLETQYF. The CDR3 bases are TGTGCCAGCAGCCTCCGGGGGGGCGCGGTTCTGGAGACCCAGTACTTC.

The V gene is TRBV6-5, the J gene TRBJ2-5; TRBD1 matches 7 bases. The V gene end was trimmed by 5 bases and the J gene end by 7 bases; junction bases not matched to a gene: 7. The CDR3 is 13 amino acids. Per germline, CDR1 MNHEY and CDR2 SVGAGI. As DNA, the CDR3 is TGTGCCAGCAGTCCCGACAGGGCGGGGACCCAGTACTTC. Protein: CASSPDRAGTQYF.

DNA of the CDR3: TGCGCCAGCAGCTTGTGGGTGGGCGCTGGAAACACCATATATTTT. Translated, it gives CASSLWVGAGNTIYF. This chain links TRBV5-1 with TRBJ1-3; D gene uncertain. V lost 1 base, J lost 2 bases, and 10 bases lay in between. Germline values: CDR1 SGHRS, CDR2 YFSETQ. CDR3 length equals 15 residues.

The CDR3 is CASSDKLAGSYNEQFF. The CDR3 nucleotides read TGTGCCAGCTCTGATAAGCTAGCGGGCTCCTACAATGAGCAGTTCTTC. This chain links TRBV9 with TRBJ2-1, with TRBD2 matching 8 bases. This CDR3 region has 16 residues. Germline V CDR1 and CDR2: SGDLS, YYNGEE. Trimming removed 7 bases from V and 0 bases from J; junction bases left unmatched: 9.

This clone is a singleton in its sample. The gene calls are TRBV5-1 and TRBJ2-2; TRBD1 aligns across 7 bases. The CDR3 runs to 15 residues. With 5 bases clipped from V and 4 bases from J, the junction kept 8 bases outside the gene matches. CDR1 SGHRS and CDR2 YFSETQ come from the germline V gene. The chain's CDR3 is CASSKDRPSTGELFF. DNA for the CDR3: TGCGCCAGCAGTAAGGACAGGCCATCCACCGGGGAGCTGTTTTTT.